These T cell receptor beta chains were read from a single sample in a study of blood T cell repertoires in COVID-19. Sequenced by immunoSEQ multiplex PCR; TCRdb stores in-frame clones only, minus some. The sample contains some 38,000 clones, over 65% of which appear only once. Material for sequencing was peripheral blood. The receptors stem from a man between 70 and 80 years old with acute or convalescent COVID-19. Each CDR3 is given without its conserved first and last residue. Each record gives: V gene, CDR3 protein.

v_gene: TRBV6-5; CDR3aa: ASSLSGSSYNEQF
v_gene: TRBV5-1; CDR3aa: ASSLDQFEKLF
v_gene: TRBV5-1; CDR3aa: ASSPFGGSSYEQY
v_gene: TRBV11-2; CDR3aa: ASSRQGSYGYT
v_gene: TRBV7-2; CDR3aa: ASSLRVSGSGNTIY
v_gene: TRBV9; CDR3aa: ASSVGPGTGLYEQY
v_gene: TRBV2; CDR3aa: ASTLTSRNNEQF
v_gene: TRBV18; CDR3aa: ASSPYGGRETQY
v_gene: TRBV7-8; CDR3aa: ASSLGQGRTYGYT
v_gene: TRBV30; CDR3aa: AWSKLRLTGNTIY
v_gene: TRBV6-5; CDR3aa: ASRGLGVRNYGYT
v_gene: TRBV4-3; CDR3aa: ASSQDFTGGRRYGYT
v_gene: TRBV6-5; CDR3aa: ASSYLGQGGLMGYT
v_gene: TRBV29-1; CDR3aa: SGGSGEGEQY
v_gene: TRBV9; CDR3aa: ASSPANYGYT
v_gene: TRBV12-3/TRBV12-4; CDR3aa: ASSWEIAYGYT
v_gene: TRBV6-5; CDR3aa: ATTTGMSYGYT
v_gene: TRBV28; CDR3aa: ASRVQGSGEKLF